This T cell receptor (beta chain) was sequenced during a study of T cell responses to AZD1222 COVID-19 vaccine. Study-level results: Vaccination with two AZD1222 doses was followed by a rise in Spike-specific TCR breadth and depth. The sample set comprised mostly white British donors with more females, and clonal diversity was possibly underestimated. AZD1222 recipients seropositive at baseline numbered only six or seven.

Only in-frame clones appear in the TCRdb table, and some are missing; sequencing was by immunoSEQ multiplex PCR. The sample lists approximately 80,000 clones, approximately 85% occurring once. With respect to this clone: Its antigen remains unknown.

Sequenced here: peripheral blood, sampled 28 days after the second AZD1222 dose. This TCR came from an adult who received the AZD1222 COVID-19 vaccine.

The CDR3 region is CASSLGASGGAETQYF. The CDR3 nucleotides read TGTGCCAGCAGCTTAGGTGCCTCCGGCGGGGCAGAGACCCAGTACTTC. The genes are TRBV13 and TRBJ2-5; D is perhaps TRBD2 (6 bases). From germline, CDR1 is PRHDT and CDR2 FYEKMQ (reference sequence). The CDR3 is 16 residues long. The V end was cut by 0 bases, the J end by 4 bases, with 15 bases between.